Below, 12 T cell receptor beta chains from the same sample are listed, as sequenced in a study of shared clonotypes between healthy human individuals. TCRdb keeps only in-frame clones here, not all; method: immunoSEQ multiplex PCR. The data show under 700,000 clones, about 95% seen once. Only CD45RO-negative cells positively selected for CCR7 counted as naive CD8 cells, so terminally differentiated effector memory CD45RA+ cells were excluded. The sample comprised naive CD8+ T cells sorted from blood. Every receptor here comes from a woman aged 30 to 39 in good health.

This chain connects TRBV29-1 to TRBJ1-2; D possibly corresponds to TRBD1 (6 bases). Germline V gene data show CDR1 as SQVTM and CDR2 as ANQGSEA. Trimming took off 4 bases at V and 5 bases at J, with 14 bases between the two ends. The CDR3 runs to 13 residues. The DNA of the CDR3 is TGCAGCGTTGTAGGGGGGACCCATTATGGCTACACCTTC. It codes for CSVVGGTHYGYTF. The full variable domain, with the rest looked up from reference TRBV29-1 and TRBJ1-2, is SAVISQKPSRDICQRGTSLTIQCQVDSQVTMMFWYRQQPGQSLTLIATANQGSEATYESGFVIDKFPISRPNLTFSTLTVSNMSPEDSSIYLCSVVGGTHYGYTFGSGTRLTVV.

This chain connects TRBV28 to TRBJ1-1; D gene uncertain. In germline, CDR1 is MDHEN, CDR2 SYDVKM. The germline V and J ends were trimmed by 3 bases and 7 bases, with 12 bases remaining between them. The CDR3 has 13 amino acids. The CDR3 sequence is CASSLGRKVEAFF. The DNA for the CDR3 is TGTGCCAGCAGTTTGGGCCGGAAGGTTGAAGCTTTCTTT.

V gene TRBV4-1 combines with J gene TRBJ2-5; 9 bases are shared with TRBD2. The trim removed 1 base at V and 4 bases at J, leaving 4 bases unmatched. The CDR3 loop spans 15 amino acids. Germline CDR1 and CDR2: MGHRA and YSYEKL. CDR3 sequence (DNA): TGCGCCAGCAGCCAAGGCCTAGCGGGAACAGAGACCCAGTACTTC. Translation gives CASSQGLAGTETQYF.

This chain connects TRBV13 to TRBJ1-4; TRBD1 is a possible D gene (5 bases). V was clipped by 3 bases and J by 8 bases, with 7 bases between them. CDR1 is PRHDT, CDR2 FYEKMQ, per germline (reference sequence). The CDR3 extends over 12 amino acids. The CDR3: CASSFGGEKLFF. In nucleotides, the CDR3 is TGTGCCAGCAGCTTTGGGGGGGAAAAACTGTTTTTT.

The gene calls are TRBV19 and TRBJ2-7; D uncertain. Deletions cut 5 bases from V and 7 bases from J, with 15 bases between. This CDR3 spans 13 amino acids. The germline V gene has CDR1 LNHDA and CDR2 SQIVND (reference sequence). This chain's CDR3 is CASSPRLQPEQYF. DNA of the CDR3: TGTGCCAGTAGTCCCCGACTGCAGCCAGAGCAGTACTTC.

The genes are TRBV10-2 and TRBJ1-2; D might be TRBD1 (5 bases). The germline V and J ends were trimmed by 2 bases and 6 bases, with 16 bases remaining between them. This CDR3 has 15 amino acids. Looked up from germline, CDR1 is WSHSY and CDR2 is SAAADI. CDR3 amino acids: CASSEVKEGLNGYTF. CDR3 sequence (DNA): TGCGCCAGCAGTGAGGTTAAAGAGGGGTTAAATGGCTACACCTTC.

J is TRBJ2-7 and V is TRBV27, with 9 bases fitting TRBD1. Losses at the gene ends were 5 bases for V and 3 bases for J; bases not matched to a gene: 5. Germline V lookup: CDR1 MNHEY, CDR2 SMNVEV (reference sequence). The CDR3 is 14 amino acids. CDR3 in DNA: TGTGCCAGCAGTCCGACAGGGGGGATCTACGAGCAGTACTTC. Encoded protein: CASSPTGGIYEQYF.

The genes are TRBV9 and TRBJ1-6; D perhaps matches TRBD1 (5 bases). The germline gives CDR1 SGDLS, CDR2 YYNGEE. Trimming shortened V by 3 bases and J by 16 bases, and 17 bases separated the two germline ends. The CDR3 loop spans 13 amino acids. CDR3 in amino acids: CASSGGTAPSLHF. CDR3 nucleotide sequence: TGTGCCAGCAGCGGGGGGACTGCCCCATCTCTCCACTTT. Filled out from reference TRBV9 and TRBJ1-6, the complete variable domain reads DSGVTQTPKHLITATGQRVTLRCSPRSGDLSVYWYQQSLDQGLQFLIQYYNGEERAKGNILERFSAQQFPDLHSELNLSSLELGDSALYFCASSGGTAPSLHFGNGTRLTVT.

As to this clone: In the same sample, other DNA sequences code for this CDR3. V gene TRBV13 combines with J gene TRBJ2-7; D is unresolved. Trimming took off 2 bases at V and 5 bases at J, with 4 bases between the two ends. CDR1 is PRHDT and CDR2 is FYEKMQ in the germline V gene (reference sequence). This CDR3 has 11 residues. The CDR3 loop is CASSLSHEQYF. DNA for the CDR3: TGTGCCAGCAGCTTAAGCCACGAGCAGTACTTC.

The chain has TRBV6-4 and TRBJ2-1; D is perhaps TRBD2 (5 bases). V lost 0 bases to trimming and J lost 0 bases, with 6 bases between them. CDR1 MRHNA and CDR2 SNTAGT come from the germline V gene. This CDR3 contains 15 residues. As DNA, the CDR3 is TGTGCCAGCAGTGACTCCGGGGACTCCTACAATGAGCAGTTCTTC. This sequence encodes CASSDSGDSYNEQFF.

The chain has TRBV6-1 and TRBJ2-1; D is uncertain. V was pared by 2 bases and J by 0 bases, with 11 bases between. The CDR3 totals 16 residues. Germline assignment: CDR1 MNHNS and CDR2 SASEGT. The CDR3 bases are TGTGCCAGCAGTGAATCCCCCTATTTCTCCTACAATGAGCAGTTCTTC. It encodes CASSESPYFSYNEQFF.

This sequence joins TRBV7-6 and TRBJ1-1, with 8 nucleotides matching TRBD1. After removal of 2 bases from V and 2 bases from J, the junction contained 10 bases not matched to a gene. Germline values: CDR1 SGHVS, CDR2 FNYEAQ. The CDR3 contains 17 residues. The CDR3 nucleotides are TGTGCCAGCAGCTTATCCCCGGGGACAGGCCTTAACACTGAAGCTTTCTTT. Translating gives CASSLSPGTGLNTEAFF.